This T cell receptor (beta chain) originates from a study of cytomegalovirus exposure and HLA in healthy donors. About the study: Later, an analysis reported that the 130 or so validation repertoires had used the same platform as the approximately 630 first-cohort repertoires.

Study findings and constraints: Investigators reported some 150 TCR beta chains as tied to cytomegalovirus. Clusters of TCRs from the first cohort tended to co-occur in the 100 to 150 validation repertoires (as a later analysis found).

Produced via immunoSEQ multiplex PCR; TCRdb's table is partial and in-frame only. Of about 180,000 clones in the sample, roughly 86% were seen once. In the case of this clone: Its antigen is not identified.

This CDR3 is 17 amino acids long. Germline CDR1 and CDR2: LNHDA and SQIVND (reference sequence). J was trimmed by 6 bases and V by 11 bases; bases with no gene match: 24. The sequencing sample was made of PBMCs. The genes are TRBV19 and TRBJ1-2, with 7 bases that match TRBD1. The TCR originated in a young man in good health and CMV-seropositive. CDR3 DNA sequence: TGTGCCCCACGGGGCCTACCGGTGACAGGGATTGAAAATGGCTACACCTTC. Translated, it gives CAPRGLPVTGIENGYTF.